This TCR beta chain was sequenced for a study of shared clonotypes between healthy human individuals. Overall study: CD4 naive and memory got three plates each, CD8 naive two, CD8 memory one.

Germline V gene data show CDR1 as KGHSH and CDR2 as LQKENI. The length of the CDR3 is 17 residues. V lost 2 bases and J 4 bases, leaving 20 bases between the germline ends. Adults of Caucasian background living in Nashville, Tennessee made up all donors. This clone was recorded only once. The assay was run at deep level. Every immunoSEQ plate was one replicate of a subset's evenly spread DNA. Assay: immunoSEQ multiplex PCR; the TCRdb copy retains only in-frame clones and omits some. The table includes about 1.4 million clones, roughly 96% detected once. The TCR comes from a man aged 30 to 45 in good health. The V gene is TRBV18, the J gene TRBJ1-2; D remains unclear. Sequencing used naive CD4+ T cells sorted from blood. Subset specified: CD45RA+ positively selected. The DNA of the CDR3 is TGTGCCAGCTCACCATCGGGCAGCCCTGTGTTTAGCTATGGCTACACCTTC. Encoded protein: CASSPSGSPVFSYGYTF.